The 7 T cell receptor beta chains below all came from one sample that was sequenced in a study of T cells after posttransplantation cyclophosphamide. Data came from immunoSEQ multiplex PCR; TCRdb stores just in-frame clones and leaves some out. The record shows some 50,000 clones for this sample, with no singletons present. Sequencing used PBMCs. These receptors came from a man aged 40-55 years in good health, CMV-negative, and a related stem cell transplant donor.

This clone has a count of ten or more. The chain uses TRBV6-1 and TRBJ1-1, with TRBD1 matching over 9 bases. The CDR3 has 14 amino acids. The V segment lost 4 bases and the J segment 4 bases; nucleotides outside the gene matches: 4. The germline V gene has CDR1 MNHNS and CDR2 SASEGT. This chain's CDR3 is CASSADRGGTEAFF. CDR3 sequence (DNA): TGTGCCAGCAGTGCCGACAGGGGGGGCACTGAAGCTTTCTTT.

This clone was recorded many times. J is TRBJ1-6 and V is TRBV6-1; perhaps TRBD1 as D (5 bases). V was pared by 3 bases and J by 5 bases, with 5 bases between. Germline V lookup: CDR1 MNHNS, CDR2 SASEGT. The CDR3 totals 13 residues. In DNA, the CDR3 is TGTGCCAGCAGTGACAGGGATAATTCACCCCTCCACTTT. Its translation is CASSDRDNSPLHF.

This clone was detected many times. V gene TRBV15 combines with J gene TRBJ1-4, with D tentatively TRBD1 (5 bases). This CDR3 is 13 amino acids long. Deletions cut 3 bases from V and 4 bases from J, with 6 bases between. The germline gives CDR1 LNHNV, CDR2 YYDKDF (reference sequence). The chain's CDR3 is CATSSDSNEKLFF. The CDR3 region has the DNA TGTGCCACCAGCAGCGACAGTAATGAAAAACTGTTTTTT.

Many counts were recorded for this clone. This rearrangement joins TRBV5-5 to TRBJ1-2; 9 bases agree with TRBD1. The ends lost 3 bases at V and 8 bases at J; junction bases unmatched: 2. The CDR3 totals 12 residues. Germline V gives CDR1 SGHKS, CDR2 YYEKEE (reference sequence). For the CDR3, the DNA is TGTGCCAGCAGCTACAGGGGGCGAGGCTACACCTTC. This translates into CASSYRGRGYTF.

This clone was detected many times. The chain has TRBV19 and TRBJ2-5; 15 bases align to TRBD2. Germline V gene sequence: CDR1 LNHDA, CDR2 SQIVND (reference sequence). The junction had 7 bases not matched to a gene; V was cut back by 6 bases and J by 5 bases. The CDR3 has 16 residues. This chain's CDR3 is CASSRGTSGRSETQYF. In nucleotides, the CDR3 is TGTGCCAGTAGCCGCGGGACTAGCGGGAGGTCCGAGACCCAGTACTTC. Together with reference TRBV19 and TRBJ2-5, the CDR3 gives the full variable domain: DGGITQSPKYLFRKEGQNVTLSCEQNLNHDAMYWYRQDPGQGLRLIYYSQIVNDFQKGDIAEGYSVSREKKESFPLTVTSAQKNPTAFYLCASSRGTSGRSETQYFGPGTRLLVL.

This clone appeared many times. This chain joins TRBV5-4 and TRBJ2-7; 8 nucleotides line up with TRBD2. The CDR3 consists of 16 residues. Trimming at V came to 1 base and at J to 7 bases, leaving 13 bases not matched to a gene. Germline V lookup: CDR1 SGHNT, CDR2 YYREEE (reference sequence). The CDR3 reads CASSLYRRAGEEEQYF. The CDR3 nucleotides are TGTGCCAGCAGCTTGTATAGGCGAGCGGGAGAGGAAGAGCAGTACTTC.

This clone has at least ten counts. CDR3 region: CASSPTSAETQYF. The CDR3 DNA follows: TGTGCCAGCAGCCCGACTAGTGCAGAGACCCAGTACTTC. The chain combines TRBV6-6 with TRBJ2-5, with a possible D match to TRBD2 (6 bases). This CDR3 is built from 13 residues. V was shortened by 6 bases and J by 4 bases, with 12 bases between the two germline ends. Germline V lookup: CDR1 MNHNY, CDR2 SVGAGI (reference sequence).